This TCR beta chain was sequenced in a study of T cells after yellow fever vaccination. General study findings and limits: Clonotypes shared by both compartments, CD4 and CD8, made up a small share. Repertoires sorted by FACS could include abundant clonotypes that are contaminants from the bulk population. Detected again after the booster were most primary-vaccination clones, at roughly 95% CD4 and approximately 87% CD8.

TCR cDNA was made by 5'RACE template switching, adding a universal primer site and UMIs. TCRdb processed the 5' RACE reads anew with MiXCR; each CDR3 protein has one entry. The sample shows 96,000 or so distinct CDR3 sequences, roughly 10% of them seen only once. After removal of 6 bases from V and 6 bases from J, the junction contained 6 bases not matched to a gene. The CDR3 spans 15 residues. This clonotype was seen only a few times. The clonotype originates from a man between 18 and 35 years old who received the YFV17D yellow fever vaccine. The gene calls are TRBV12-3 or TRBV12-4 and TRBJ2-1; 12 nucleotides match TRBD2. This specimen consisted of CD8+ T cells not binding an NS4B(214-222) dextramer, sorted from PBMCs, obtained more than 13 days after the first yellow fever vaccination. The CDR3 loop is CASRETSGGLNEQFF. The CDR3 DNA reads as TGTGCCAGCAGGGAGACTAGCGGGGGACTCAATGAGCAGTTCTTC.